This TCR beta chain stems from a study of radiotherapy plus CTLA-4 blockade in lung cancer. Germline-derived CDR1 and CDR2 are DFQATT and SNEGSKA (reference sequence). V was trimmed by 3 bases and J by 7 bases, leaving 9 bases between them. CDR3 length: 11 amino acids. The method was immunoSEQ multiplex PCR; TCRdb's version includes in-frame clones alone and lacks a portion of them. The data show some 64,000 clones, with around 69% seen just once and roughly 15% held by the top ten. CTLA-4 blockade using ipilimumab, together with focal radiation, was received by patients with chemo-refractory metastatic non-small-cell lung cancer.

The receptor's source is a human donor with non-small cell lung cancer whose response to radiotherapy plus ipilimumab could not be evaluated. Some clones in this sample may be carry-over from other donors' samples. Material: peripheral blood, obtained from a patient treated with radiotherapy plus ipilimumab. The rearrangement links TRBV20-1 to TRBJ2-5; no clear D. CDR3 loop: CSASEPTTQYF. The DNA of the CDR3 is TGCAGTGCTAGTGAGCCTACGACCCAGTACTTC.